Each of the 5 T cell receptor beta chains below was sequenced from the same sample in a study of T-cell memory formation after mild COVID-19 (dated by TCRdb to about 2021). Libraries were built with 5' RACE. Sequencing relied on an Illumina NovaSeq 6000. TCRdb redid the processing of the public reads, applying fastp at Q25 and MiXCR, and retained in-frame beta chains. Each CDR3 protein gets just one entry, which takes the most common genes and DNA from the rows behind it. The sample records roughly 450,000 distinct CDR3 sequences, more than 15% of which are singletons. The leading ten clones occupy about 22% of the sample. The sequenced sample consisted of PBMCs or a T cell subset sorted from them (not recorded which). Receptors originate from a man younger than 30 who had mild COVID-19 (a few samples of this study predate the infection). The sample titles of this study are shuffled in the database, so cell type and time point are left out; the donor was told from shared clones.

This clonotype has at least ten counts. The chain is built from TRBV29-1 and TRBJ1-2, with D possibly matching TRBD1 (5 bases). Trimming pared 6 bases from V and 4 bases from J, leaving 18 bases between. CDR1 SQVTM and CDR2 ANQGSEA come from the germline V gene. The CDR3 consists of 14 residues. CDR3 sequence reads: CSVRRIAGSYGYTF. Here the CDR3 DNA reads TGCAGCGTCCGACGAATTGCAGGGTCCTATGGCTACACCTTC. Looking up the rest from reference TRBV29-1 and TRBJ1-2 gives the full variable domain: SAVISQKPSRDICQRGTSLTIQCQVDSQVTMMFWYRQQPGQSLTLIATANQGSEATYESGFVIDKFPISRPNLTFSTLTVSNMSPEDSSIYLCSVRRIAGSYGYTFGSGTRLTVV.

J is TRBJ1-4 and V is TRBV4-1; 9 bases fit TRBD1. V was pared by 2 bases and J by 3 bases, with 4 bases of the junction left unmatched. Germline loops: CDR1 MGHRA, CDR2 YSYEKL. This CDR3 comprises 16 residues. CDR3 sequence: CASSQRQGEANEKLFF. CDR3 DNA sequence: TGCGCCAGCAGCCAACGACAGGGGGAAGCTAATGAAAAACTGTTTTTT.

The CDR3 coding sequence is TGTGCCAGCTGGGGTGCGGCAGAGGTAACCTATGGCTACACCTTC. The encoded protein is CASWGAAEVTYGYTF. V usage is TRBV3-1 and J usage is TRBJ1-2, with unresolved D. Looked up from germline, CDR1 is LGHDT and CDR2 is YNNKEL (reference sequence). The CDR3 extends over 15 amino acids. The V end was cut by 8 bases, the J end by 4 bases, with 20 bases between.

V and J are TRBV4-2 and TRBJ1-1; D is unresolved. The CDR3 has 16 amino acids. Trimming cost V 0 bases and J 5 bases, with 16 bases left between them. Per the germline V gene, CDR1 is LGHNA and CDR2 is YNFKEQ. The CDR3 coding sequence is TGTGCCAGCAGCCAAGATGTATGGCAGGAGGTTACTGAAGCTTTCTTT. This gives the protein CASSQDVWQEVTEAFF.

The rearrangement joins TRBV12-3 or TRBV12-4 to TRBJ2-2; D is ambiguous. V was shortened by 4 bases and J by 3 bases, with 15 bases between the two germline ends. CDR3 length: 16 amino acids. The DNA of the CDR3 is TGTGCCAGCAGTTCCGGCCCCGAACTTTACACCGGGGAGCTGTTTTTT. Translation: CASSSGPELYTGELFF.